These 18 T cell receptor beta chains originate from one sample sequenced in a study of technical replicates of blood from a few donors. Sequenced by immunoSEQ multiplex PCR; TCRdb stores in-frame clones only, minus some. The sample records around 60,000 clones, 80% to 95% being singletons. The sequenced sample consisted of PBMCs. The receptors were sampled from a human donor in good health. Some clones in this sample may be carry-over from other donors' samples.

V gene TRBV9 combines with J gene TRBJ2-7; a possible D gene is TRBD2 (6 bases). Germline values: CDR1 SGDLS, CDR2 YYNGEE. CDR3 length equals 15 residues. V dropped 2 bases and J dropped 0 bases, with 12 bases sitting between them. The CDR3 DNA follows: TGTGCCAGCAGCGTCCAGGGAGGCTACTCCTACGAGCAGTACTTC. Its protein product is CASSVQGGYSYEQYF. The full variable domain, its missing parts supplied by reference TRBV9 and TRBJ2-7, is DSGVTQTPKHLITATGQRVTLRCSPRSGDLSVYWYQQSLDQGLQFLIQYYNGEERAKGNILERFSAQQFPDLHSELNLSSLELGDSALYFCASSVQGGYSYEQYFGPGTRLTVT.

The genes are TRBV11-3 and TRBJ1-2, with D possibly TRBD1 on 6 matching bases. The V gene's germline CDR1 is SGHNT and CDR2 YENEEA. Trimming took 4 bases from V and 7 from J, leaving 13 bases between them. The CDR3 runs 13 residues. The DNA of the CDR3 is TGTGCCAGCAGCTCTCGGACAGAATGTGGCTACACCTTC. Protein: CASSSRTECGYTF.

This clone was seen more than once but under ten times. The sample holds other DNA sequences that translate to the same CDR3. J is TRBJ2-3 and V is TRBV6-4; TRBD1 matches 11 bases. The length of the CDR3 is 16 residues. The ends lost 3 bases at V and 6 bases at J; junction bases unmatched: 8. Germline CDR1 is MRHNA and CDR2 is SNTAGT. DNA for the CDR3: TGTGCCAGCAGTGATTCGCGGGACAGGGGGTCGGATACGCAGTATTTT. Its protein is CASSDSRDRGSDTQYF.

V usage is TRBV9 and J usage is TRBJ2-2, with D possibly matching TRBD2 (6 bases). The CDR3 has 14 residues. The V gene's germline CDR1 is SGDLS and CDR2 YYNGEE. Trimming took off 0 bases at V and 5 bases at J, with 8 bases between the two ends. The CDR3 sequence is CASSVVGGTGELFF. The CDR3 nucleotides are TGTGCCAGCAGCGTAGTGGGGGGTACCGGGGAGCTGTTTTTT.

This sequence joins TRBV7-2 and TRBJ2-2; 9 nucleotides line up with TRBD2. J was trimmed by 6 bases and V by 5 bases; bases with no gene match: 7. The germline V gene encodes CDR1 SGHTA and CDR2 FQGNSA. This CDR3 is 15 amino acids long. Written as DNA, the CDR3 is TGTGCCAGCAGCCTTGGGAGCGGGGGGTCCGGGGAGCTGTTTTTT. Translating gives CASSLGSGGSGELFF.

V gene TRBV7-3 combines with J gene TRBJ2-5; D uncertain. V lost 4 bases to trimming and J lost 2 bases, with 8 bases between them. Germline CDR1 and CDR2: SGHTA and FQGTGA. CDR3 length: 13 amino acids. CDR3 bases: TGTGCCAGCAGCTCGACACCTCAAGAGACCCAGTACTTC. Translating gives CASSSTPQETQYF.

V gene TRBV15 combines with J gene TRBJ2-7, with D perhaps matching TRBD2 (5 bases). CDR3 size: 16 residues. V was clipped by 0 bases and J by 0 bases, with 12 bases between them. Germline V CDR1 and CDR2: LNHNV, YYDKDF (reference sequence). CDR3 region: CATSRDRGGYSYEQYF. CDR3 DNA sequence: TGTGCCACCAGCAGAGATCGTGGCGGGTACTCCTACGAGCAGTACTTC.

The chain has TRBV19 and TRBJ2-1, with TRBD1 matching 9 bases. The germline CDR1 and CDR2 sequences are LNHDA and SQIVND (reference sequence). The CDR3 sequence is 14 residues long. The junction had 4 bases not matched to a gene; V was cut back by 7 bases and J by 3 bases. The CDR3 sequence: CASNEGQGYNEQFF. The CDR3 region has the DNA TGTGCCAGTAACGAGGGACAGGGCTACAATGAGCAGTTCTTC.

This chain connects TRBV4-1 to TRBJ2-5, with 8 nucleotides matching TRBD1. J was trimmed by 9 bases and V by 0 bases; bases with no gene match: 6. The CDR3 is made up of 14 amino acids. The V gene's germline CDR1 is MGHRA and CDR2 YSYEKL. CDR3 sequence: CASSQEPGQGPQYF. CDR3 coding DNA: TGCGCCAGCAGCCAAGAACCCGGACAGGGCCCCCAGTACTTC.

In nucleotides, the CDR3 is TGCGCCAGCAGCCAAGACCCCGGCGGCGAGCAGTACTTC. Protein product: CASSQDPGGEQYF. V gene TRBV4-3 combines with J gene TRBJ2-7; D is unclear. The V end was cut by 0 bases, the J end by 6 bases, with 9 bases between. Per the germline V gene, CDR1 is LGHNA and CDR2 is YSLEER. CDR3 size: 13 residues.

The chain combines TRBV4-3 with TRBJ2-6; 11 nucleotides line up with TRBD1. This CDR3 has 20 residues. Trimming removed 0 bases from V and 2 bases from J; junction bases left unmatched: 9. Germline loops: CDR1 LGHNA, CDR2 YSLEER. Written as DNA, the CDR3 is TGCGCCAGCAGCCAAGATCTTTGGGACAGGGGGATGGCTGGGGCCAACGTCCTGACTTTC. Its translation is CASSQDLWDRGMAGANVLTF.

The rearrangement uses TRBV5-1 and TRBJ2-7, with 7 bases that match TRBD1. Germline V gene sequence: CDR1 SGHRS, CDR2 YFSETQ. J was trimmed by 5 bases and V by 0 bases; bases with no gene match: 5. This CDR3 spans 14 amino acids. CDR3: CASSLVTGSDEQYF. The CDR3 region has the DNA TGCGCCAGCAGCTTGGTGACAGGGAGTGACGAGCAGTACTTC.

This clone has just a few counts. The chain has TRBV11-2 and TRBJ1-5; 8 nucleotides match TRBD1. The V and J ends lost 5 bases and 4 bases, in that order; junction bases with no gene match: 1. Per germline, CDR1 SGHAT and CDR2 FQNNGV. The CDR3 totals 13 residues. The CDR3 loop is CASSGDRNQPQHF. The CDR3 nucleotides read TGTGCCAGCAGCGGGGACAGGAATCAGCCCCAGCATTTT.

The V gene is TRBV6-5, the J gene TRBJ1-2; 8 bases align to TRBD1. CDR3 length: 13 amino acids. Germline assignment: CDR1 MNHEY and CDR2 SVGAGI. J lost 4 bases, V lost 5 bases, and 3 bases had no gene match. In DNA, the CDR3 is TGTGCCAGCAGTCCGGACAGGGTCTATGGCTACACCTTC. Translated: CASSPDRVYGYTF.

The gene calls are TRBV7-9 and TRBJ2-5; 7 bases map to TRBD2. This CDR3 spans 13 amino acids. Germline values: CDR1 SEHNR, CDR2 FQNEAQ (reference sequence). The V gene end was trimmed by 5 bases and the J gene end by 5 bases; junction bases not matched to a gene: 5. CDR3: CASSPPGGETQYF. DNA of the CDR3: TGTGCCAGCAGCCCACCCGGGGGGGAGACCCAGTACTTC.

This sequence joins TRBV25-1 and TRBJ1-1; 8 bases line up with TRBD1. With 7 bases clipped from V and 1 base from J, the junction kept 11 bases outside the gene matches. The CDR3 sequence is 16 residues long. CDR1 and CDR2 (germline): MGHDK, SYGVNS. The CDR3 protein is CASIASPGTGNTEAFF. The CDR3 DNA follows: TGTGCCAGCATTGCGAGTCCCGGGACAGGGAACACTGAAGCTTTCTTT.

J is TRBJ1-2 and V is TRBV5-1, with D possibly matching TRBD1 (5 bases). Germline CDR1 SGHRS, CDR2 YFSETQ. Trimming cost V 1 base and J 0 bases, with 13 bases left between them. CDR3 length: 16 residues. In nucleotides, the CDR3 is TGCGCCAGCAGCTTGTCTGGGGCCCAATCTAACTATGGCTACACCTTC. Translation: CASSLSGAQSNYGYTF.

This chain links TRBV6-1 with TRBJ2-5, with 7 nucleotides matching TRBD2. CDR1 is MNHNS and CDR2 is SASEGT in the germline V gene. Trimming took 3 bases from V and 9 from J; bases not matched to a gene: 10. The CDR3 has 14 residues. The CDR3 region is CASSERRWGGSQYF. In nucleotides, the CDR3 is TGTGCCAGCAGTGAGAGACGGTGGGGGGGGTCCCAGTACTTC.